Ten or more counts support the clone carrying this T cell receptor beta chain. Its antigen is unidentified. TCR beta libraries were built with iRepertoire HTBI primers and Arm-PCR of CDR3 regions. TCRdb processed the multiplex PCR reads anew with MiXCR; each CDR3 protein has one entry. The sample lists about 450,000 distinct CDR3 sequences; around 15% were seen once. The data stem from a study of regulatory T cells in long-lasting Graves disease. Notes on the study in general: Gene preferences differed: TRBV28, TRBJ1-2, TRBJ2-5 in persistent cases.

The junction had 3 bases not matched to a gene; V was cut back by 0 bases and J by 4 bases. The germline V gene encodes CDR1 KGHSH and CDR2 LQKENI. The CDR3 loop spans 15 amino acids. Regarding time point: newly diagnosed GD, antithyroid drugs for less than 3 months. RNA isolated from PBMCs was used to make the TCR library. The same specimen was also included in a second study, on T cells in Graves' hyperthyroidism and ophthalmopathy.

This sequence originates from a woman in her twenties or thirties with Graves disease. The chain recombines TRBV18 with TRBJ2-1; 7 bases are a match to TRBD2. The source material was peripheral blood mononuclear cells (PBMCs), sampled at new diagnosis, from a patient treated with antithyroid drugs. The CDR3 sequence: CASSPPSGKYNEQFF. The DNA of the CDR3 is TGTGCCAGCTCACCACCGAGCGGGAAATACAATGAGCAGTTCTTC.